Below, 13 T cell receptor beta chains from the same sample are listed, as sequenced in a study of PD-1 blockade in classical Hodgkin lymphoma. Data came from immunoSEQ multiplex PCR; TCRdb stores just in-frame clones and leaves some out. The sample shows 90,000 to 100,000 clones, about 91% of them seen only once. Every patient experienced relapse after autologous stem cell transplantation, and brentuximab vedotin exposure varied. Sequencing was performed on peripheral blood mononuclear cells (PBMCs), taken before the second cycle of nivolumab. These receptors were taken from a human donor with classical Hodgkin lymphoma.

The chain carries TRBV15 and TRBJ1-5, with a possible D match to TRBD1 (6 bases). The germline V gene encodes CDR1 LNHNV and CDR2 YYDKDF (reference sequence). V was shortened by 1 base and J by 6 bases, with 16 bases between the two germline ends. The CDR3 has 16 residues. The CDR3 DNA follows: TGTGCCACCAGCAGAGGCGGGGGCACGGGGGGTCAGCCCCAGCATTTT. Its translation: CATSRGGGTGGQPQHF.

The gene calls are TRBV28 and TRBJ2-7; 9 positions agree with TRBD1. Germline-derived CDR1 and CDR2 are MDHEN and SYDVKM. V was clipped by 6 bases and J by 12 bases; unmatched bases: 9. The CDR3 sequence is 12 residues long. The CDR3 region has the DNA TGTGCCAGCAGACCTCCGGGACAGGGCTTGTACTTC. It yields the protein CASRPPGQGLYF.

The rearrangement links TRBV6-4 to TRBJ2-3; 7 bases map to TRBD1. V lost 6 bases, J lost 2 bases, and 2 bases stayed unmatched. Germline CDR1 and CDR2: MRHNA and SNTAGT. The CDR3 is 13 amino acids. The CDR3 protein is CASSGQDTDTQYF. The CDR3 nucleotides are TGTGCCAGCAGCGGACAGGACACAGATACGCAGTATTTT.

This chain links TRBV10-1 with TRBJ2-7, with 7 nucleotides matching TRBD2. Looked up from germline, CDR1 is WNHNN and CDR2 is SYGVQD (reference sequence). The CDR3 length is 16 residues. Trimming took 3 bases from V and 5 from J; bases not matched to a gene: 13. The CDR3 spells CASSDGSGRGANEQYF. The CDR3 nucleotides are TGCGCCAGCAGTGACGGTAGCGGGCGCGGGGCCAACGAGCAGTACTTC.

J is TRBJ1-5 and V is TRBV19, with a tentative D call TRBD1 (5 bases). The V end was cut by 3 bases, the J end by 0 bases, with 12 bases between. The length of the CDR3 is 16 residues. Germline V gene data show CDR1 as LNHDA and CDR2 as SQIVND (reference sequence). Here the CDR3 reads CASSMGRGYSNQPQHF. CDR3 coding DNA: TGTGCCAGTAGTATGGGGAGGGGTTATAGCAATCAGCCCCAGCATTTT.

V and J are TRBV5-1 and TRBJ2-5; maybe TRBD2 (6 bases). This CDR3 spans 15 amino acids. Trimming cost V 1 base and J 5 bases, with 15 bases left between them. The germline V gene has CDR1 SGHRS and CDR2 YFSETQ. The CDR3 region has the DNA TGCGCCAGCAGCTTGTTGCGGCGGGCGGGGGAGACCCAGTACTTC. Amino acids: CASSLLRRAGETQYF.

This clone has more than one count but fewer than ten. V gene TRBV29-1 combines with J gene TRBJ2-7; no definite D call. Deletions cut 7 bases from V and 0 bases from J, with 10 bases between. CDR1 and CDR2 from the germline V gene are SQVTM and ANQGSEA. The CDR3 runs 12 residues. In DNA, the CDR3 is TGCAGCGCCTTAGGAAGCTCCTACGAGCAGTACTTC. Amino acid sequence: CSALGSSYEQYF.

The chain has TRBV2 and TRBJ2-5; 8 nucleotides align to TRBD1. The V and J ends lost 4 bases and 5 bases, in that order; junction bases with no gene match: 0. CDR1 and CDR2 (germline): SNHLY, FYNNEI. This CDR3 region has 12 residues. This CDR3 is CASSGQGETQYF. The CDR3 nucleotides are TGTGCCAGCAGTGGACAGGGGGAGACCCAGTACTTC.

The gene calls are TRBV5-1 and TRBJ2-1; a weak D match, TRBD2 (6 bases). Germline V gives CDR1 SGHRS, CDR2 YFSETQ. CDR3 length: 14 residues. The V end lost 3 bases, the J end lost 6 bases, and 13 bases lay between the germline ends. The CDR3 nucleotides are TGCGCCAGCAGCTACTCACCCGGGGGCAATGAGCAGTTCTTC. The encoded protein is CASSYSPGGNEQFF.

The V and J genes are TRBV7-8 and TRBJ2-6; 7 bases agree with TRBD1. V lost 1 base, J lost 0 bases, and 15 bases stayed unmatched. The CDR3 is 21 amino acids. Germline-derived CDR1 and CDR2 are SGHVS and FQNEAQ. CDR3 sequence (DNA): TGTGCCAGCAGCTTAGGCTCAGGGGGTAACAGGCTTCTCTCTGGGGCCAACGTCCTGACTTTC. It codes for CASSLGSGGNRLLSGANVLTF. Full variable domain (rest looked up from reference TRBV7-8 and TRBJ2-6): GAGVSQSPRYKVAKRGQDVALRCDPISGHVSLFWYQQALGQGPEFLTYFQNEAQLDKSGLPSDRFFAERPEGSVSTLKIQRTQQEDSAVYLCASSLGSGGNRLLSGANVLTFGAGSRLTVL.

V gene TRBV6-1 combines with J gene TRBJ2-5; D possibly corresponds to TRBD1 (6 bases). Germline CDR1 is MNHNS and CDR2 is SASEGT. The CDR3 is made up of 14 amino acids. V was trimmed by 7 bases and J by 5 bases, leaving 17 bases between them. The CDR3: CASKPGQLGETQYF. The CDR3 DNA reads as TGTGCCAGCAAACCGGGACAACTAGGGGAGACCCAGTACTTC.

The chain carries TRBV25-1 and TRBJ2-2; TRBD2 might be the D (6 bases). The length of the CDR3 is 16 residues. Germline CDR1 and CDR2: MGHDK and SYGVNS. Trimming took off 3 bases at V and 3 bases at J, with 14 bases between the two ends. This CDR3 reads CASSEVGGGYTGELFF. CDR3 bases: TGTGCCAGCAGTGAGGTCGGGGGAGGATACACCGGGGAGCTGTTTTTT.

The chain combines TRBV18 with TRBJ2-2; 7 nucleotides align to TRBD1. Germline V gene lookup returns CDR1 KGHSH and CDR2 LQKENI. The V segment lost 5 bases and the J segment 2 bases; nucleotides outside the gene matches: 5. There are 15 residues in the CDR3. The CDR3 DNA is TGTGCCAGCTCAACGACAGGGAGCAACACCGGGGAGCTGTTTTTT. It codes for CASSTTGSNTGELFF.